The present entry profiles one TCR beta chain with its context. This clone was seen a handful of times. Which antigen it targets is not known. Per-nucleotide qualities are absent, and no much larger clonotype sits a single base away. Trimming leaves V shorter by 4 bases and J shorter by 0 bases, with the junction holding 5 bases beyond the gene matches. The CDR3 runs 15 amino acids, cysteine and phenylalanine included. The CDR3 DNA has 45 bases and is translated from base 1. As encoded in the germline V gene, CDR1 is SQVTM while CDR2 is ANQGSEA. This sample is part of a study of T cell changes during pregnancy in multiple sclerosis (dated by TCRdb to between 2018 and 2021). Study-level background: The study looked at changes in the T cell repertoire across pregnancy in women with multiple sclerosis.

Library prep was done by the immunoSEQ multiplex PCR assay. The source is immuneACCESS, and TCRdb retained only in-frame sequences with V and J called. Part of the clones is not carried over; for the studies checked, unresolved V genes explain less than half of this, and the remainder is unexplained. This sample holds about 67,000 clones; approximately 90% were observed only once. The ten largest clones capture more than 1.4% of the sample. This sequence was found in a female donor with multiple sclerosis, enrolled in a pregnancy study. Here the sequenced sample was peripheral blood, taken in the second trimester of pregnancy. This chain joins TRBV29-1 to TRBJ2-1; TRBD2 fits 8 bases in the junction. The DNA sequence is TGCAGCGTTGTTTTAGCGGGGAGCTCCTACAATGAGCAGTTCTTC. This gives the protein CSVVLAGSSYNEQFF.